A single sample is the source of the 19 T cell receptor beta chains below, sequenced in a study of Ad26.COV2.S vaccination and SARS-CoV-2 variants. The assay was immunoSEQ multiplex PCR, and TCRdb's table has in-frame clones only and misses some. The table includes 250,000 to 300,000 clones, about 87% detected once. The treatment is: some 19 received Ad26.COV2.S at low or high dose, single or two shots; several received placebo; per-sample allocation not given. All samples were drawn on day 63, counting from the first vaccine or placebo injection. Source: peripheral blood, taken in a trial of Ad26.COV2.S vaccine versus placebo. The receptors stem from a person aged 18-60 years who received the Ad26.COV2.S COVID-19 vaccine or a placebo.

This chain links TRBV30 with TRBJ2-1; maybe TRBD2 (7 bases). This CDR3 spans 14 amino acids. The germline V gene has CDR1 GTSNPN and CDR2 SVGIG (reference sequence). With 5 bases removed from V and 0 bases from J, the gap between germline ends came to 11 bases. CDR3 in DNA: TGTGCCTGGGGGGGGGCCGGCTCCTACAATGAGCAGTTCTTC. This translates into CAWGGAGSYNEQFF.

This rearrangement joins TRBV10-3 to TRBJ1-6; 7 nucleotides agree with TRBD1. J was trimmed by 11 bases and V by 6 bases; bases with no gene match: 13. In germline, CDR1 is ENHRY, CDR2 SYGVKD. The CDR3 length is 15 residues. The DNA for the CDR3 is TGTGCCATCAGCCACTCGACAGGGCTCCCTCCACCCCTCCACTTT. It translates to CAISHSTGLPPPLHF.

V and J are TRBV30 and TRBJ2-7; 8 bases align to TRBD1. The germline V gene has CDR1 GTSNPN and CDR2 SVGIG (reference sequence). V gave up 1 base and J gave up 2 bases; unmatched junction bases: 7. CDR3 size: 15 residues. For the CDR3, the DNA is TGTGCCTGGAGTGCATTTGTGACAGGGGCCTACGAGCAGTACTTC. Amino acids: CAWSAFVTGAYEQYF.

The V and J genes are TRBV19 and TRBJ1-2; possibly TRBD1 for D (5 bases). There are 14 residues in the CDR3. Germline loops: CDR1 LNHDA, CDR2 SQIVND (reference sequence). V lost 5 bases and J lost 4, with 14 bases in between. In nucleotides, the CDR3 is TGTGCCAGTAGTGCCTCCCCGGACACCTATGGCTACACCTTC. Its translation: CASSASPDTYGYTF.

This clone was detected only once. This chain joins TRBV3-1 (or the pseudogene TRBV3-2) and TRBJ2-5; no definite D call. Germline V gene sequence: CDR1 LGHDT, CDR2 YNNKEL (reference sequence). The CDR3 has 13 amino acids. The V end lost 4 bases, the J end lost 1 base, and 7 bases lay between the germline ends. CDR3 sequence (DNA): TGTGCCAGCAGCCCCTCCGTCCAAGAGACCCAGTACTTC. Translated: CASSPSVQETQYF.

The chain employs TRBV2 and TRBJ2-7, with a possible D match to TRBD2 (5 bases). The CDR3 consists of 13 residues. Trimming stripped 6 bases from V and 2 bases from J, with 11 bases between. Per germline, CDR1 SNHLY and CDR2 FYNNEI. In DNA form, the CDR3 reads TGTGCCAGCAGGATAAGCGGTACCTACGAGCAGTACTTC. Its translation is CASRISGTYEQYF.

On this clone: In the same sample, other DNA sequences code for this CDR3. This chain links TRBV5-1 with TRBJ1-5; D may be TRBD1 (6 bases). The CDR3 sequence is 15 residues long. The germline V and J ends were trimmed by 0 bases and 1 base, with 8 bases remaining between them. Germline V gene sequence: CDR1 SGHRS, CDR2 YFSETQ. The CDR3 spells CASSLEGGSNQPQHF. The CDR3 coding sequence is TGCGCCAGCAGCTTGGAAGGGGGGAGCAATCAGCCCCAGCATTTT.

This clone was recorded once. The chain joins TRBV7-8 to TRBJ1-2, with 7 nucleotides matching TRBD1. The junction had 9 bases not matched to a gene; V was cut back by 5 bases and J by 6 bases. This CDR3 has 14 residues. Germline V gene lookup returns CDR1 SGHVS and CDR2 FQNEAQ. The CDR3 here is CASSPPTGNDGYTF. The CDR3 coding sequence is TGTGCCAGCAGCCCTCCGACAGGGAACGATGGCTACACCTTC.

The chain couples TRBV7-2 to TRBJ2-1, with 8 bases aligning to TRBD2. Trimming removed 2 bases from V and 14 bases from J; junction bases left unmatched: 14. The CDR3 covers 15 residues. Germline values: CDR1 SGHTA, CDR2 FQGNSA. The CDR3 nucleotides are TGTGCCAGCAGCTTATTAAGGGAGAGCGGGAGCGGGGAGTTCTTC. Translated, it gives CASSLLRESGSGEFF.

The chain couples TRBV19 to TRBJ2-2; TRBD2 is a possible D gene (6 bases). Trimming removed 7 bases at V and 3 bases at J, with 18 bases between. The CDR3 is 16 amino acids. Looked up from germline, CDR1 is LNHDA and CDR2 is SQIVND (reference sequence). The CDR3 bases are TGTGCCAGTACCCTAGGTGGGGGGAGCTACACCGGGGAGCTGTTTTTT. Its protein product is CASTLGGGSYTGELFF.

The genes are TRBV5-1 and TRBJ1-2; unclear D gene. This CDR3 spans 12 amino acids. The ends were cut back, 7 bases at V and 3 bases at J, with 10 bases in the middle. Germline V CDR1 and CDR2: SGHRS, YFSETQ. As DNA, the CDR3 is TGCGCCAGCGCCCCGGAATACTATGGCTACACCTTC. The encoded protein is CASAPEYYGYTF.

The chain joins TRBV29-1 to TRBJ2-3, with D unresolved. Trimming removed 3 bases at V and 0 bases at J, with 10 bases between. The CDR3 is made up of 14 amino acids. Germline assignment: CDR1 SQVTM and CDR2 ANQGSEA. CDR3 in DNA: TGCAGCGTTGATAACAGCGACAGCACAGATACGCAGTATTTT. Residues: CSVDNSDSTDTQYF.

This clone was picked up a small number of times. The chain carries TRBV3-1 (or the pseudogene TRBV3-2) and TRBJ2-5; D is ambiguous. The V end was cut by 3 bases, the J end by 13 bases, with 15 bases between. Germline V gene lookup returns CDR1 LGHDT and CDR2 YNNKEL (reference sequence). There are 12 residues in the CDR3. The CDR3 protein is CASSQFEGPLYF. The DNA of the CDR3 is TGTGCCAGCAGCCAGTTTGAAGGACCGCTGTACTTC.

Comments on this clone: The junction departs from germline at one end; a sequencing error may be responsible. The V call is TRBV7-7, the J call TRBJ2-3; the D call may be TRBD1 or TRBD2 (5 bases each). The CDR3 covers 14 residues. Germline CDR1 reads SSHAT; CDR2 reads FNYEAQ (reference sequence). For the CDR3, the DNA is TGTGCTAGCAGCCCCAGGGACCCGCCAGATACGCAGTATTTT. Translation: CASSPRDPPDTQYF.

V gene TRBV3-1 (or the pseudogene TRBV3-2) combines with J gene TRBJ2-7; D may be TRBD1 (6 bases). V was pared by 4 bases and J by 0 bases, with 10 bases between. There are 14 residues in the CDR3. Germline loops: CDR1 LGHDT, CDR2 YNNKEL (reference sequence). CDR3 loop: CASSLYRVSYEQYF. The CDR3 DNA is TGTGCCAGCAGCCTCTACAGGGTCTCCTACGAGCAGTACTTC.

The J gene is TRBJ1-2, the V gene TRBV3-1 (or the pseudogene TRBV3-2), with 7 bases identical to TRBD1. J was trimmed by 8 bases and V by 5 bases; bases with no gene match: 5. CDR3 length: 12 amino acids. In germline, CDR1 is LGHDT, CDR2 YNNKEL (reference sequence). The CDR3 bases are TGTGCCAGCAGCTCCCAGGGGGTCGGCTACACCTTC. Translation: CASSSQGVGYTF.

V usage is TRBV27 and J usage is TRBJ2-7; D is undetermined. CDR3 size: 15 residues. V lost 8 bases to trimming and J lost 0 bases, with 17 bases between them. CDR1 and CDR2 (germline): MNHEY, SMNVEV (reference sequence). This chain's CDR3 is CASRVALQSSYEQYF. CDR3 DNA: TGTGCCAGCCGAGTTGCCCTCCAGAGCTCCTACGAGCAGTACTTC.

V gene TRBV28 combines with J gene TRBJ2-5, with 7 nucleotides matching TRBD1. The CDR3 runs to 13 residues. Germline V CDR1 and CDR2: MDHEN, SYDVKM. V shed 8 bases, J shed 2 bases, and the junction held 5 bases outside the gene matches. The CDR3 coding sequence is TGTGCCAGCCTGGGACAGCCACAAGAGACCCAGTACTTC. Translated: CASLGQPQETQYF.

This chain joins TRBV7-2 and TRBJ2-7, with D hard to call. The V end lost 10 bases, the J end lost 0 bases, and 16 bases lay between the germline ends. CDR1 is SGHTA and CDR2 is FQGNSA in the germline V gene. The CDR3 runs 14 residues. For the CDR3, the DNA is TGTGCCACAGGCTTTACTTGGACCTCCTACGAGCAGTACTTC. This translates into CATGFTWTSYEQYF.